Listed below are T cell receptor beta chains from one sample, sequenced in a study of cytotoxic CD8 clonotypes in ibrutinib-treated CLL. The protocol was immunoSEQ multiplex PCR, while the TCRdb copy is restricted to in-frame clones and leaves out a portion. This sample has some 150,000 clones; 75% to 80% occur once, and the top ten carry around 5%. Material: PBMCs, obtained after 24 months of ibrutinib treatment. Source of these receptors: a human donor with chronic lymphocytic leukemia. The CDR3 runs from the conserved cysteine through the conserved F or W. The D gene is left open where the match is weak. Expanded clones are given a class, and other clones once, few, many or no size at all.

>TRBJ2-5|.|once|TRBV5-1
CASSLTAGETQYF
TGCGCCAGCAGCTTGACCGCGGGGGAGACCCAGTACTTC
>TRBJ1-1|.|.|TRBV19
CASSLTAGGTEAFF
TGTGCCAGTAGTCTCACGGCGGGAGGGACTGAAGCTTTCTTT
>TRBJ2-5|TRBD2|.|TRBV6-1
CASSALGYDGGGETQYF
TGTGCCAGCAGTGCGCTAGGCTATGATGGGGGAGGGGAGACCCAGTACTTC
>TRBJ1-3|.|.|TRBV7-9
CASSLGYGTSGNTIYF
TGTGCCAGCAGCTTAGGGTACGGCACCTCTGGAAACACCATATATTTT
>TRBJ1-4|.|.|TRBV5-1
CASSPWGPNEKLFF
TGCGCCAGCAGCCCCTGGGGCCCTAATGAAAAACTGTTTTTT
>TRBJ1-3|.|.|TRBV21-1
CASSNRDTSGNTIYF
TGTGCCAGCAGCAACCGGGACACCTCTGGAAACACCATATATTTT
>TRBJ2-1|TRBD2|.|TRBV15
CATSSPGRGQFF
TGTGCCACCAGCTCTCCCGGGAGGGGGCAGTTCTTC
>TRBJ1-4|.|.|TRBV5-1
CASSLGREGEKLFF
TGCGCCAGCAGCTTGGGCAGGGAGGGCGAAAAACTGTTTTTT
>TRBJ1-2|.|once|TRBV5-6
CASSLVGGASGYTF
TGTGCCAGCAGCTTGGTGGGGGGGGCGAGCGGCTACACCTTC
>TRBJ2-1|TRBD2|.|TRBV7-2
CASGAGASYNEQFF
TGTGCCAGCGGGGCGGGAGCCTCCTACAATGAGCAGTTCTTC
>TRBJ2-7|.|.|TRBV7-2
CASSSAYEQYF
TGTGCCAGCAGCTCCGCCTACGAGCAGTACTTC
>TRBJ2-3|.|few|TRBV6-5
CASSYGGGSTDTQYF
TGTGCCAGCAGTTACGGCGGAGGGAGCACAGATACGCAGTATTTT
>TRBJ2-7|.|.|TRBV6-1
CASSEAGQGYEQYF
TGTGCCAGCAGTGAAGCGGGGCAGGGCTACGAGCAGTACTTC
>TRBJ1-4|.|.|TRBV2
CASMAATNEKLFF
TGTGCCAGCATGGCGGCAACTAATGAAAAACTGTTTTTT
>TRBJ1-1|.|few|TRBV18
CASSAGANTEAFF
TGTGCCAGCTCAGCGGGGGCGAACACTGAAGCTTTCTTT
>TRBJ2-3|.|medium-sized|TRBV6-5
CASSYGVNTDTQYF
TGTGCCAGCAGTTACGGGGTAAACACAGATACGCAGTATTTT
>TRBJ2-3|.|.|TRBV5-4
CASSLSSTRADTQYF
TGTGCCAGCAGCTTGAGCTCAACCCGGGCAGATACGCAGTATTTT
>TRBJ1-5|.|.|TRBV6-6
CASSLGARNQPQHF
TGTGCCAGCAGTTTAGGGGCTCGCAATCAGCCCCAGCATTTT
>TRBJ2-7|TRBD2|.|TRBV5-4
CASSPMGREGRDEQYF
TGTGCCAGCAGCCCTATGGGGCGGGAGGGCCGAGACGAGCAGTACTTC
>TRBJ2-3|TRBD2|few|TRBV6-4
CASSDSTSGGADTQYF
TGTGCCAGCAGTGACTCGACTAGCGGGGGGGCAGATACGCAGTATTTT
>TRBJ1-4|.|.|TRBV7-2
CASSRSGTSNEKLFF
TGTGCCAGCAGCCGTTCCGGGACTTCTAATGAAAAACTGTTTTTT
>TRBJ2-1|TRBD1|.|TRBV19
CASSTRDRGGNEQFF
TGTGCCAGTAGTACCCGGGACAGGGGGGGAAATGAGCAGTTCTTC
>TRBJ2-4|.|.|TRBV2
CAIRRDLAKNIQYF
TGTGCCATCCGCAGGGATCTAGCCAAAAACATTCAGTACTTC
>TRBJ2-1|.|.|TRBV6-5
CASSYEGASYNEQFF
TGTGCCAGCAGTTACGAGGGCGCCTCCTACAATGAGCAGTTCTTC
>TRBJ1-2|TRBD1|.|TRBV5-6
CASSGPPDRGAYGYTF
TGTGCCAGCAGCGGTCCCCCGGACAGGGGGGCATATGGCTACACCTTC
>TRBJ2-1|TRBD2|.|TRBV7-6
CASSPHGGRAYNEQFF
TGTGCCAGCAGCCCCCACGGCGGGAGGGCCTACAATGAGCAGTTCTTC
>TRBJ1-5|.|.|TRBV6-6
CASSYAAGGQPQHF
TGTGCCAGCAGTTACGCCGCGGGGGGTCAGCCCCAGCATTTT
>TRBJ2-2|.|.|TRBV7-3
CASSTLASNTGELFF
TGTGCCAGCAGCACCCTAGCCAGCAACACCGGGGAGCTGTTTTTT
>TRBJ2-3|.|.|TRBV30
CAWTPPGTDTQYF
TGTGCCTGGACCCCCCCGGGGACAGATACGCAGTATTTT
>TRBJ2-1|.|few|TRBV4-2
CASSQDRSVTSGSFF
TGTGCCAGCAGCCAAGATAGGTCAGTCACGAGCGGGTCGTTCTTC
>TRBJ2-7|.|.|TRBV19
CASSEGWKSRGDYEQYF
TGTGCCAGTAGTGAGGGTTGGAAGTCCAGGGGGGACTACGAGCAGTACTTC
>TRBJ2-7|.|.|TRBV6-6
CASSYPQGSGDEQYF
TGTGCCAGCAGTTACCCCCAGGGGTCGGGCGACGAGCAGTACTTC
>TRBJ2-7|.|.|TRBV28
CASNGGDTYEQYF
TGTGCCAGCAATGGGGGAGACACCTACGAGCAGTACTTC
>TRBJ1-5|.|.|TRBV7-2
CASSPVGGKDNQPQHF
TGTGCCAGCAGCCCAGTGGGGGGGAAGGACAATCAGCCCCAGCATTTT
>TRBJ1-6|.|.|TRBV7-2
CASSFGAGGYNSPLHF
TGTGCCAGCAGCTTTGGCGCCGGGGGATATAATTCACCCCTCCACTTT
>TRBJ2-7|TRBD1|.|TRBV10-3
CAISRTGFSYEQYF
TGTGCCATCAGTCGGACAGGGTTCTCCTACGAGCAGTACTTC
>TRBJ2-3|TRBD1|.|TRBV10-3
CATSDRVADTQYF
TGTGCCACCTCGGACAGGGTTGCAGATACGCAGTATTTT